The text below deals with one T cell receptor beta chain. Its antigen is not known. This record belongs to a study of cytomegalovirus exposure and HLA in healthy donors. Germline V gives CDR1 LNHDA, CDR2 SQIVND (reference sequence). The V gene lost 8 bases and the J gene lost 6 bases, with 19 bases spanning the gap. This CDR3 has 14 amino acids. The PCR ran on 60 Vbeta and 13 Jbeta primers. The protocol was immunoSEQ multiplex PCR, while the TCRdb copy is restricted to in-frame clones and leaves out a portion. The table includes 100,000 to 150,000 clones, roughly 88% detected once. Overall study results and limits: About 87% or about 30% of the time was how often most TCR beta V segments were productive, according to an earlier analysis. Confirmation in vitro established that three CMV-associated chains were specific for CMV antigens.

The sequence derives from a woman between 18 and 30 years old in good health and CMV-seropositive. The sample taken for sequencing was PBMCs. The chain carries TRBV19 and TRBJ1-1, with TRBD1 as a possible D gene (6 bases). Written as DNA, the CDR3 is TGTGCCAGTGCCGTTCGGCAGGGGATTCCTGAAGCTTTCTTT. Its translation: CASAVRQGIPEAFF.